The present TCR beta chain was sequenced within a study of regulatory T cells in long-lasting Graves disease. Both iRepertoire HTBI primers and Arm-PCR of CDR3 regions were used to build the TCR beta libraries. TCRdb re-called the multiplex PCR reads through MiXCR, storing one row per CDR3 protein. The data hold roughly 500,000 distinct CDR3 sequences, with 13% observed a single time. Time point described: newly diagnosed GD, antithyroid drugs for less than 3 months. Extracted PBMC RNA gave rise to the TCR library. With regard to this clonotype: Its antigen is still unknown. Since a much larger clone is just one base distant, this may be a read error.

Study-level findings and limits: Persistent Graves' patients had lower TCR diversity than newly diagnosed ones.

V shed 7 bases and J shed 3 bases, with 25 bases lying between them. There are 18 residues in the CDR3. Germline V gene lookup returns CDR1 MNHNS and CDR2 SASEGT. These sequences were also reported in another study, on T cells in Graves' hyperthyroidism and ophthalmopathy. That report notes: Most clonotypes that expanded in the thyroid above 0.001 also showed up in blood.

This sequence joins TRBV6-1 and TRBJ1-5, with D possibly TRBD1 on 6 matching bases. The sample consisted of peripheral blood mononuclear cells (PBMCs), taken at new diagnosis, from a patient treated with antithyroid drugs. This clonotype was obtained from a man younger than 40 with Graves disease. CDR3 loop: CASNYWGPGAGTNQPQHF. DNA for the CDR3: TGTGCCAGCAACTATTGGGGCCCAGGGGCCGGAACCAATCAGCCCCAGCATTTT.